What follows are 20 T cell receptor beta chains derived from one specimen sequenced in a study of blood T cell repertoires in COVID-19. Assay: immunoSEQ multiplex PCR; the TCRdb copy retains only in-frame clones and omits some. The repertoire has 250,000 to 300,000 clones, 75% to 90% of them found once; the top ten carry 5.5% to 8%. Input material: peripheral blood. These receptors came from a woman in her forties or fifties with COVID-19, enrolled during active disease.

The J gene is TRBJ2-2, the V gene TRBV21-1; the table's D gene call, TRBD2, was not cross checked with the DNA. TRBV21-1 is labeled a pseudogene. This CDR3 has 17 residues. The CDR3 bases are TGTGCCAGCAGCAAGAAGAGACTAGCGGGCTCCACCGGGGAGCTGTTTTTT. It codes for CASSKKRLAGSTGELFF.

The V call is TRBV3-1 (or the pseudogene TRBV3-2), the J call TRBJ2-5; TRBD1 matches at 8 bases. This CDR3 is built from 15 residues. J gave up 4 bases and V 2 bases, and 6 bases lay outside the gene matches. Germline loops: CDR1 LGHDT, CDR2 YNNKEL (reference sequence). The CDR3 DNA reads as TGTGCCAGCAGCCAACGAACAGGGGGGTCAGAGACCCAGTACTTC. This gives the protein CASSQRTGGSETQYF.

The J gene is TRBJ2-7, the V gene TRBV20-1, with 7 bases identical to TRBD1. The V segment lost 4 bases and the J segment 6 bases; nucleotides outside the gene matches: 3. Germline assignment: CDR1 DFQATT and CDR2 SNEGSKA (reference sequence). The CDR3 contains 11 residues. The CDR3 is CSANTGAEQYF. The DNA of the CDR3 is TGCAGTGCTAATACAGGGGCCGAGCAGTACTTC.

The chain joins TRBV6-6 to TRBJ2-1; possible D gene TRBD2, 6 bases. The ends were cut back, 5 bases at V and 0 bases at J, with 11 bases in the middle. The germline gives CDR1 MNHNY, CDR2 SVGAGI (reference sequence). There are 15 residues in the CDR3. The DNA of the CDR3 is TGTGCCAGCAGTCTTAGCGGAACCTCCTACAATGAGCAGTTCTTC. Translation gives CASSLSGTSYNEQFF.

The rearrangement joins TRBV13 to TRBJ2-3; 7 bases align to TRBD1. Trimming removed 3 bases from V and 0 bases from J; junction bases left unmatched: 0. The germline CDR1 and CDR2 sequences are PRHDT and FYEKMQ (reference sequence). The CDR3 has 14 residues. The CDR3 loop is CASSLTGSTDTQYF. CDR3 DNA: TGTGCCAGCAGCTTGACAGGGAGCACAGATACGCAGTATTTT.

The chain recombines TRBV10-3 with TRBJ2-1; unclear D gene. The CDR3 has 12 amino acids. CDR1 is ENHRY, CDR2 SYGVKD, per germline. Trimming removed 3 bases from V and 4 bases from J, with 4 bases in between. The CDR3 nucleotides are TGTGCCATCAGTGACTTGTACAATGAGCAGTTCTTC. Encoded protein: CAISDLYNEQFF.

This rearrangement joins TRBV30 to TRBJ2-7; a possible D gene is TRBD2 (6 bases). This CDR3 is 13 amino acids long. V was cut by 4 bases and J by 1 base, with 11 bases left in between. Germline V gives CDR1 GTSNPN, CDR2 SVGIG (reference sequence). CDR3 DNA sequence: TGTGCCTGGAACCTCGGGACTTCCTACGAGCAGTACTTC. Protein: CAWNLGTSYEQYF.

The chain employs TRBV6-4 and TRBJ1-1; the D is unclear. V dropped 1 base and J dropped 2 bases, with 20 bases sitting between them. This CDR3 has 18 residues. Per the germline V gene, CDR1 is MRHNA and CDR2 is SNTAGT. CDR3 sequence: CASSDYNLASGGNTEAFF. The CDR3 DNA is TGTGCCAGCAGTGACTACAACCTCGCCTCCGGCGGTAACACTGAAGCTTTCTTT.

This chain connects TRBV14 to TRBJ2-3, with 7 bases identical to TRBD2. Trimming removed 2 bases from V and 5 bases from J; junction bases left unmatched: 13. Germline V lookup: CDR1 SGHDN, CDR2 FVKESK. The CDR3 covers 17 residues. In nucleotides, the CDR3 is TGTGCCAGCAGCCAACCATCGGGGTGGACTAGGGGAGATACGCAGTATTTT. This encodes CASSQPSGWTRGDTQYF.

As DNA, the CDR3 is TGTGCCAGCAGCTTAGTTAGCTTTGCGGGAGGTGAGGATACGCAGTATTTT. Protein product: CASSLVSFAGGEDTQYF. This sequence joins TRBV11-3 and TRBJ2-3; 8 bases align to TRBD2. The J segment lost 6 bases and the V segment lost 1 base, leaving 12 bases of the junction unmatched. The CDR3 sequence is 17 residues long. Germline lookup yields CDR1 SGHNT and CDR2 YENEEA. Looking up the rest from reference TRBV11-3 and TRBJ2-3 gives the full variable domain: EAGVVQSPRYKIIEKKQPVAFWCNPISGHNTLYWYLQNLGQGPELLIRYENEEAVDDSQLPKDRFSAERLKGVDSTLKIQPAELGDSAVYLCASSLVSFAGGEDTQYFGPGTRLTVL.

The J gene is TRBJ2-1, the V gene TRBV7-6; 11 positions agree with TRBD2. The CDR3 has 16 residues. The germline CDR1 and CDR2 sequences are SGHVS and FNYEAQ. V gave up 2 bases and J gave up 8 bases; unmatched junction bases: 8. The CDR3 region has the DNA TGTGCCAGCAGCTTATCCACTAGCGGGAGTCTCGATGAGCAGTTCTTC. Its translation is CASSLSTSGSLDEQFF.

The chain combines TRBV5-1 with TRBJ2-1; 14 nucleotides agree with TRBD2. Germline assignment: CDR1 SGHRS and CDR2 YFSETQ. The CDR3 covers 15 residues. V lost 4 bases to trimming and J lost 10 bases; unmatched junction nucleotides: 7. The CDR3 coding sequence is TGCGCCAGCAGCCAGGGACTAGCGGGAGTCAGCGAGCAGTTCTTC. It translates to CASSQGLAGVSEQFF.

The chain links TRBV3-1 (or the pseudogene TRBV3-2) to TRBJ1-2; 10 positions agree with TRBD1. With 0 bases clipped from V and 7 bases from J, the junction kept 8 bases outside the gene matches. Germline-derived CDR1 and CDR2 are LGHDT and YNNKEL (reference sequence). CDR3 length: 16 residues. The CDR3 region has the DNA TGTGCCAGCAGCCAAGAGTCAGGACAGGGGGGAGTTGGCTACACCTTC. Amino acid sequence: CASSQESGQGGVGYTF.

V is TRBV20-1 and J is TRBJ2-1; D possibly corresponds to TRBD2 (5 bases). Germline lookup yields CDR1 DFQATT and CDR2 SNEGSKA (reference sequence). The CDR3 spans 10 residues. V lost 3 bases, J lost 8 bases, and 5 bases lay in between. The chain's CDR3 is CSARRDEQFF. Here the CDR3 DNA reads TGCAGTGCTAGGAGGGATGAGCAGTTCTTC.

The V and J genes are TRBV11-2 and TRBJ2-7, with a weak D call TRBD1 (5 bases). CDR1 is SGHAT, CDR2 FQNNGV, per germline. The CDR3 extends over 14 amino acids. V was trimmed by 2 bases and J by 1 base, leaving 9 bases between them. CDR3 region: CASSLQGSSYEQYF. In nucleotides, the CDR3 is TGTGCCAGCAGCTTACAGGGTAGTTCCTACGAGCAGTACTTC.

This clone has just one count. The rearrangement joins TRBV29-1 to TRBJ1-1; D not certain. This CDR3 region has 11 residues. V lost 6 bases to trimming and J lost 11 bases, with 16 bases between them. CDR1 is SQVTM and CDR2 is ANQGSEA in the germline V gene. The CDR3 spells CSVVGSSGAFF. CDR3 bases: TGCAGCGTGGTGGGGTCCAGCGGGGCTTTCTTT.

The chain carries TRBV3-1 (or the pseudogene TRBV3-2) and TRBJ2-2; D call uncertain. The CDR3 spans 13 residues. Trimming pared 2 bases from V and 7 bases from J, leaving 8 bases between. Germline V gives CDR1 LGHDT, CDR2 YNNKEL (reference sequence). The CDR3 spells CASSQMSGGELFF. CDR3 sequence (DNA): TGTGCCAGCAGCCAAATGAGTGGCGGGGAGCTGTTTTTT.

The chain is built from TRBV2 and TRBJ2-3; 8 positions agree with TRBD2. V was pared by 6 bases and J by 4 bases, with 6 bases of the junction left unmatched. Germline values: CDR1 SNHLY, CDR2 FYNNEI. The CDR3 totals 14 residues. CDR3 sequence reads: CASRIAGISDTQYF. CDR3 bases: TGTGCCAGCAGAATAGCGGGAATCTCAGATACGCAGTATTTT. The full variable domain, with the rest looked up from reference TRBV2 and TRBJ2-3, is EPEVTQTPSHQVTQMGQEVILRCVPISNHLYFYWYRQILGQKVEFLVSFYNNEISEKSEIFDDQFSVERPDGSNFTLKIRSTKLEDSAMYFCASRIAGISDTQYFGPGTRLTVL.

CDR3 residues: CATSDLNRGHGYTF. The CDR3 DNA is TGTGCCACCAGTGATTTGAACAGGGGGCATGGCTACACCTTC. The V call is TRBV24-1, the J call TRBJ1-2; TRBD1 aligns across 9 bases. J lost 6 bases, V lost 0 bases, and 1 base had no gene match. CDR1 and CDR2 (germline): KGHDR, SFDVKD. The CDR3 has 14 amino acids.

The chain has TRBV7-7 and TRBJ2-6; TRBD1 might be the D (6 bases). CDR1 and CDR2 from the germline V gene are SSHAT and FNYEAQ (reference sequence). V lost 6 bases to trimming and J lost 15 bases, with 18 bases between them. The CDR3 length is 13 residues. The chain's CDR3 is CASSPDRSAALTF. The CDR3 coding sequence is TGTGCCAGCAGTCCTGACAGGAGCGCTGCCCTGACTTTC.